This T cell receptor beta chain originates from a study of T cells after posttransplantation cyclophosphamide. Peripheral blood was collected from the related graft donor on the marrow donation day. Study findings and constraints: After PTCy, TRB diversity resembled that of CNI/methotrexate controls. Donor CD8+ memory clones often dominated recipient blood repertoires at later times. TRB overlap between skin or GI tissue T cells and blood was limited.

Profiled with immunoSEQ multiplex PCR; TCRdb holds only in-frame clones, not every one. The sample shows about 12,000 clones, none of them appearing just once. V lost 1 base and J 5 bases, leaving 12 bases between the germline ends. The CDR3 totals 15 residues. Germline CDR1 and CDR2: LGHNA and YSLEER. This clone was detected many times. Its antigen is unknown. The TCR was taken from a woman between 40 and 50 years old in good health, CMV-negative, and a related stem cell transplant donor. The chain couples TRBV4-3 to TRBJ2-1, with D perhaps TRBD1 (5 bases). Material for sequencing was PBMCs. Here the CDR3 reads CASSQGTGADNEQFF. The CDR3 bases are TGCGCCAGCAGCCAAGGAACTGGGGCGGACAATGAGCAGTTCTTC.